Shown below are 5 T cell receptor beta chains from a single sample sequenced in a study of T cell responses to AZD1222 COVID-19 vaccine. The protocol was immunoSEQ multiplex PCR, while the TCRdb copy is restricted to in-frame clones and leaves out a portion. The sample carries roughly 130,000 clones, approximately 90% recorded once. The starting material was peripheral blood, obtained on day 0 of AZD1222 vaccination. The receptors were gathered from an adult in good health.

J is TRBJ2-3 and V is TRBV7-8; D possibly corresponds to TRBD2 (6 bases). The CDR3 is 15 residues long. Germline CDR1 SGHVS, CDR2 FQNEAQ. Deletions cut 3 bases from V and 0 bases from J, with 10 bases between. The CDR3 DNA follows: TGTGCCAGCAGCTTCGGGGGAACTAGCACAGATACGCAGTATTTT. This gives the protein CASSFGGTSTDTQYF.

The chain recombines TRBV4-1 with TRBJ2-1; tentatively, D is TRBD1 or TRBD2 (5 bases each). Germline CDR1 and CDR2: MGHRA and YSYEKL. V was pared by 4 bases and J by 2 bases, with 12 bases between. The CDR3 loop spans 15 amino acids. The CDR3 loop is CASSREQEAYNEQFF. CDR3 nucleotide sequence: TGCGCCAGCAGCCGGGAACAGGAGGCCTACAATGAGCAGTTCTTC.

The chain has TRBV5-1 and TRBJ1-2; D perhaps matches TRBD1 (5 bases). The CDR3 is made up of 14 amino acids. Trimming removed 3 bases from V and 3 bases from J, with 12 bases in between. Germline CDR1 is SGHRS and CDR2 is YFSETQ. Here the CDR3 DNA reads TGCGCCAGCAGCTGGAATCAGGGCGACTATGGCTACACCTTC. Its protein product is CASSWNQGDYGYTF.

CDR3 sequence reads: CASSDTGYGYTF. The CDR3 DNA follows: TGTGCCAGCAGTGATACAGGGTACGGCTACACCTTC. The chain employs TRBV6-4 and TRBJ1-2, with a weak D call TRBD1 (6 bases). This CDR3 spans 12 amino acids. V lost 3 bases, J lost 8 bases, and 10 bases lay in between. The germline gives CDR1 MRHNA, CDR2 SNTAGT.

The chain is built from TRBV4-1 and TRBJ1-3; D is unclear. Looked up from germline, CDR1 is MGHRA and CDR2 is YSYEKL. V was pared by 0 bases and J by 0 bases, with 9 bases between. This CDR3 is 16 amino acids long. Written as DNA, the CDR3 is TGCGCCAGCAGCCAAGAGGAGGTTATCTCTGGAAACACCATATATTTT. It codes for CASSQEEVISGNTIYF.